This is a list of T cell receptor beta chains from one sample in a study of blood T cell repertoires in COVID-19. Data came from immunoSEQ multiplex PCR; TCRdb stores just in-frame clones and leaves some out. Of about 250,000 clones in the sample, almost 85% were seen once. Sequenced material: peripheral blood. The receptor set was obtained from a man aged 45-60 years with COVID-19, enrolled during active disease. Both conserved end residues are part of each CDR3. The order of the fields is V gene, J gene, clone size, D gene, CDR3 protein, CDR3 DNA. D genes are given only for firm matches. Expanded clones get a size class; other rows say once, few or many, or leave the size out.

v_gene: TRBV2
j_gene: TRBJ1-1
abundance: -
d_gene: TRBD1
CDR3aa: CASATGQDDTEAFF
CDR3nt: TGTGCCAGCGCAACTGGACAGGACGACACTGAAGCTTTCTTT

v_gene: TRBV2
j_gene: TRBJ1-1
abundance: -
d_gene: -
CDR3aa: CASSEQGSTEAFF
CDR3nt: TGTGCCAGCAGTGAACAGGGATCCACTGAAGCTTTCTTT

v_gene: TRBV7-2
j_gene: TRBJ1-1
abundance: few
d_gene: -
CDR3aa: CASSLGLGLNTEAFF
CDR3nt: TGTGCCAGCAGCTTAGGTCTCGGGTTGAACACTGAAGCTTTCTTT

v_gene: TRBV4-1
j_gene: TRBJ2-3
abundance: -
d_gene: TRBD2
CDR3aa: CASSQGASGVLDTQYF
CDR3nt: TGCGCCAGCAGCCAAGGGGCTAGCGGGGTATTAGATACGCAGTATTTT

v_gene: TRBV25-1
j_gene: TRBJ1-3
abundance: -
d_gene: TRBD1
CDR3aa: CASSVQGVDTIYF
CDR3nt: TGTGCCAGCAGTGTACAGGGGGTGGACACCATATATTTT

v_gene: TRBV7-2
j_gene: TRBJ1-2
abundance: -
d_gene: TRBD1
CDR3aa: CASSWGQNYGYTF
CDR3nt: TGTGCCAGCAGCTGGGGACAGAACTATGGCTACACCTTC

v_gene: TRBV5-1
j_gene: TRBJ2-1
abundance: -
d_gene: TRBD1
CDR3aa: CASSRDRAEGQFF
CDR3nt: TGCGCCAGCAGCAGGGACAGGGCGGAAGGGCAGTTCTTC

v_gene: TRBV25-1
j_gene: TRBJ1-1
abundance: -
d_gene: TRBD1
CDR3aa: CASSDRDSRGAFF
CDR3nt: TGTGCCAGCAGTGATCGGGACAGCAGGGGAGCTTTCTTT

v_gene: TRBV18
j_gene: TRBJ2-7
abundance: -
d_gene: TRBD1
CDR3aa: CASSPLQGERYEQYF
CDR3nt: TGTGCCAGCTCACCACTGCAGGGGGAAAGGTACGAGCAGTACTTC

v_gene: TRBV10-3
j_gene: TRBJ2-5
abundance: -
d_gene: TRBD1
CDR3aa: CAISTGTGQETQYF
CDR3nt: TGTGCCATCAGTACCGGGACAGGCCAAGAGACCCAGTACTTC

v_gene: TRBV4-2
j_gene: TRBJ2-3
abundance: -
d_gene: TRBD2
CDR3aa: CASSPNGLAGDTQYF
CDR3nt: TGTGCCAGCAGCCCGAATGGACTAGCGGGGGATACGCAGTATTTT

v_gene: TRBV20-1
j_gene: TRBJ2-3
abundance: -
d_gene: -
CDR3aa: CSASGTTTSTDTQYF
CDR3nt: TGCAGTGCAAGTGGGACAACAACTAGCACAGATACGCAGTATTTT

v_gene: TRBV7-9
j_gene: TRBJ1-3
abundance: -
d_gene: -
CDR3aa: CASSPDRRNTIYF
CDR3nt: TGTGCCAGCAGCCCGGACAGAAGAAACACCATATATTTT

v_gene: TRBV11-3
j_gene: TRBJ2-1
abundance: -
d_gene: -
CDR3aa: CASSSRDWDNNEQFF
CDR3nt: TGTGCCAGCAGCTCCCGGGACTGGGATAACAATGAGCAGTTCTTC

v_gene: TRBV30
j_gene: TRBJ1-6
abundance: -
d_gene: TRBD1
CDR3aa: CAWSGTANSPLHF
CDR3nt: TGTGCCTGGAGCGGGACAGCGAATTCACCCCTCCACTTT

v_gene: TRBV11-2
j_gene: TRBJ2-2
abundance: once
d_gene: -
CDR3aa: CASSLRAGAPGELFF
CDR3nt: TGTGCCAGCAGCTTACGGGCGGGGGCGCCCGGGGAGCTGTTTTTT

v_gene: TRBV5-5
j_gene: TRBJ2-7
abundance: -
d_gene: -
CDR3aa: CASSLTGTEQYF
CDR3nt: TGTGCCAGCAGCTTGACGGGTACCGAGCAGTACTTC

v_gene: TRBV9
j_gene: TRBJ1-4
abundance: -
d_gene: -
CDR3aa: CASSVVSEGKLFF
CDR3nt: TGTGCCAGCAGCGTAGTGTCGGAGGGAAAACTGTTTTTT

v_gene: TRBV5-1
j_gene: TRBJ2-3
abundance: -
d_gene: -
CDR3aa: CASSTGQPTDTQYF
CDR3nt: TGCGCCAGCAGCACCGGACAGCCCACAGATACGCAGTATTTT

v_gene: TRBV7-9
j_gene: TRBJ2-2
abundance: -
d_gene: TRBD2
CDR3aa: CASSISSSGSNTGELFF
CDR3nt: TGTGCCAGCAGCATATCGAGTAGCGGGTCAAACACCGGGGAGCTGTTTTTT

v_gene: TRBV4-1
j_gene: TRBJ1-1
abundance: many
d_gene: TRBD1
CDR3aa: CASSQGSGTGVTEAFF
CDR3nt: TGCGCCAGCAGCCAAGGCTCCGGGACAGGGGTCACTGAAGCTTTCTTT

v_gene: TRBV4-1
j_gene: TRBJ2-3
abundance: -
d_gene: TRBD2
CDR3aa: CASSQDGVSGGSRGTDTQYF
CDR3nt: TGCGCCAGCAGCCAAGATGGAGTTAGCGGGGGGTCTCGAGGCACAGATACGCAGTATTTT

v_gene: TRBV20-1
j_gene: TRBJ2-1
abundance: -
d_gene: TRBD2
CDR3aa: CSASTTTSNYEQFF
CDR3nt: TGCAGTGCTAGTACGACGACTAGCAACTATGAGCAGTTCTTC

v_gene: TRBV5-1
j_gene: TRBJ2-3
abundance: -
d_gene: TRBD2
CDR3aa: CASSDREGDTQYF
CDR3nt: TGCGCCAGCAGCGACCGGGAGGGAGATACGCAGTATTTT

v_gene: TRBV2
j_gene: TRBJ2-1
abundance: -
d_gene: -
CDR3aa: CASRKEQKGEQFF
CDR3nt: TGTGCCAGCAGAAAGGAGCAAAAGGGGGAGCAGTTCTTC

v_gene: TRBV28
j_gene: TRBJ1-1
abundance: -
d_gene: -
CDR3aa: CASSFHSLRRGATEAFF
CDR3nt: TGTGCCAGCAGTTTCCACTCCCTCCGACGGGGTGCCACTGAAGCTTTCTTT

v_gene: TRBV5-1
j_gene: TRBJ2-1
abundance: -
d_gene: TRBD2
CDR3aa: CASSFGTSDYNEQFF
CDR3nt: TGCGCCAGCAGCTTTGGGACTAGCGACTACAATGAGCAGTTCTTC

v_gene: TRBV19
j_gene: TRBJ1-2
abundance: -
d_gene: TRBD1
CDR3aa: CASTPGTVYGYTF
CDR3nt: TGTGCCAGTACCCCCGGGACAGTCTATGGCTACACCTTC

v_gene: TRBV2
j_gene: TRBJ2-2
abundance: -
d_gene: TRBD2
CDR3aa: CASRLAVNGELFF
CDR3nt: TGTGCCAGCAGACTAGCGGTTAACGGGGAGCTGTTTTTT

v_gene: TRBV6-5
j_gene: TRBJ2-1
abundance: -
d_gene: TRBD2
CDR3aa: CASAGTTLNEQFF
CDR3nt: TGTGCCAGTGCCGGGACTACCTTGAATGAGCAGTTCTTC

v_gene: TRBV29-1
j_gene: TRBJ1-1
abundance: -
d_gene: TRBD1
CDR3aa: CSVRDRGGLTEAFF
CDR3nt: TGCAGCGTTCGGGACAGGGGCGGCCTCACTGAAGCTTTCTTT

v_gene: TRBV30
j_gene: TRBJ2-3
abundance: -
d_gene: TRBD2
CDR3aa: CAWSMTSGGADTQYF
CDR3nt: TGTGCCTGGAGCATGACTAGCGGGGGGGCAGATACGCAGTATTTT

v_gene: TRBV7-3
j_gene: TRBJ2-2
abundance: -
d_gene: TRBD1
CDR3aa: CASSRPGQGRTGELFF
CDR3nt: TGTGCCAGCAGCAGACCGGGACAGGGTAGAACCGGGGAGCTGTTTTTT

v_gene: TRBV15
j_gene: TRBJ2-7
abundance: -
d_gene: TRBD2
CDR3aa: CATSFGLAGGGYEQYF
CDR3nt: TGTGCCACCAGTTTCGGACTAGCGGGGGGAGGGTACGAGCAGTACTTC

v_gene: TRBV5-1
j_gene: TRBJ2-7
abundance: -
d_gene: -
CDR3aa: CASSFGQGLYEQYF
CDR3nt: TGCGCCAGCAGCTTTGGTCAGGGGCTATACGAGCAGTACTTC